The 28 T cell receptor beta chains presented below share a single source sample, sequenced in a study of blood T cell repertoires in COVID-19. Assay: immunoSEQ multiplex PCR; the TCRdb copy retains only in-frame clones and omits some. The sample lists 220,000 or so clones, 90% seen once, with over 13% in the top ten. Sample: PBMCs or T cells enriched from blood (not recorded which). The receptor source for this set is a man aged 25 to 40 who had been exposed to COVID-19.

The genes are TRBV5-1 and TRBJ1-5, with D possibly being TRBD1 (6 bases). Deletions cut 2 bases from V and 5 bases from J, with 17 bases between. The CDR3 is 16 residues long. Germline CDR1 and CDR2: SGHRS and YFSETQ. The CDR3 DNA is TGCGCCAGCAGCTTATCGCCGACAGGTGGCTATCAGCCCCAGCATTTT. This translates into CASSLSPTGGYQPQHF.

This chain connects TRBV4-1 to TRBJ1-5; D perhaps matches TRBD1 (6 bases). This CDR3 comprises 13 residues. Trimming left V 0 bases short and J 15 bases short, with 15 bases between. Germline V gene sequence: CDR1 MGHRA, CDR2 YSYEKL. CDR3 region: CASSQDPGGSRHF. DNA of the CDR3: TGCGCCAGCAGCCAAGATCCTGGGGGCTCGCGGCATTTT.

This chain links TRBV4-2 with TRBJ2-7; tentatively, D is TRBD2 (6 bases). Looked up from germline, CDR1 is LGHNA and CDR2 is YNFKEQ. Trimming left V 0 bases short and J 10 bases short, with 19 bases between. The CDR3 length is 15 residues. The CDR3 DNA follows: TGTGCCAGCAGCCAAGAAGCGGAGGGGTCGGCCCAACAGTACTTC. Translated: CASSQEAEGSAQQYF.

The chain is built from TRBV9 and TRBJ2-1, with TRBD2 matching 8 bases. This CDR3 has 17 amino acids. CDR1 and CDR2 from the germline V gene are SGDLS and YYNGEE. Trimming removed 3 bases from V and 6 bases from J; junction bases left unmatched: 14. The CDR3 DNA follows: TGTGCCAGCAGCGCCCTCCTTTTCGGGGGGGCCGGCAATGAGCAGTTCTTC. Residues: CASSALLFGGAGNEQFF.

The CDR3 here is CAGKIGQGKTEAFF. The CDR3, as DNA: TGTGCCGGGAAAATCGGACAGGGAAAGACTGAAGCTTTCTTT. The V gene is TRBV19, the J gene TRBJ1-1; TRBD1 matches 8 bases. V was clipped by 11 bases and J by 5 bases; unmatched bases: 13. The CDR3 sequence is 14 residues long. Germline V gives CDR1 LNHDA, CDR2 SQIVND (reference sequence). Full variable domain (remainder filled in from reference TRBV19 and TRBJ1-1): DGGITQSPKYLFRKEGQNVTLSCEQNLNHDAMYWYRQDPGQGLRLIYYSQIVNDFQKGDIAEGYSVSREKKESFPLTVTSAQKNPTAFYLCAGKIGQGKTEAFFGQGTRLTVV.

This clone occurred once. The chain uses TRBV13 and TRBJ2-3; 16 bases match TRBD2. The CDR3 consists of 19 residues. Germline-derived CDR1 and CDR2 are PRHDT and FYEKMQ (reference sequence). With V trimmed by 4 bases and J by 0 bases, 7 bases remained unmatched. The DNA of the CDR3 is TGTGCCAGCAGCTCCACCGGGACTAGCGGGGGGGATAGCACAGATACGCAGTATTTT. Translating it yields CASSSTGTSGGDSTDTQYF.

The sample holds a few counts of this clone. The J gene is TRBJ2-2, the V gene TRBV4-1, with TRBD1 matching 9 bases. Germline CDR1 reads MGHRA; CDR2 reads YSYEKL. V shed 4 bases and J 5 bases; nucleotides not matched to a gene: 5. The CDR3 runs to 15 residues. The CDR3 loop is CASSPSTGGTGELFF. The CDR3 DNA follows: TGCGCCAGCAGCCCTTCGACAGGGGGGACCGGGGAGCTGTTTTTT.

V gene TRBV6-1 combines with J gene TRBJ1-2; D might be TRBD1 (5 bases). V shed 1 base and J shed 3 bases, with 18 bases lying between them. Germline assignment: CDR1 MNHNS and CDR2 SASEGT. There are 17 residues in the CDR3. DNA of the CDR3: TGTGCCAGCAGTGAAGGGGGCGGGGGTTTTTGGGACTATGGCTACACCTTC. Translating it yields CASSEGGGGFWDYGYTF.

The CDR3: CASSFTTAPNEKLFF. The CDR3 bases are TGTGCCAGCAGCTTTACGACTGCGCCAAATGAAAAACTGTTTTTT. The chain links TRBV7-6 to TRBJ1-4; D call uncertain. Looked up from germline, CDR1 is SGHVS and CDR2 is FNYEAQ. CDR3 length equals 15 residues. V lost 3 bases, J lost 5 bases, and 13 bases lay in between.

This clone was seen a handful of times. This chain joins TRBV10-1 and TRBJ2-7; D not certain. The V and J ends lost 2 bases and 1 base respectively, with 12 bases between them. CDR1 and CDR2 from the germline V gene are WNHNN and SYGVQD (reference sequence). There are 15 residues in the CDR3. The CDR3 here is CASSETASLSYEQYF. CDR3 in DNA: TGCGCCAGCAGTGAGACCGCCAGTTTATCCTACGAGCAGTACTTC.

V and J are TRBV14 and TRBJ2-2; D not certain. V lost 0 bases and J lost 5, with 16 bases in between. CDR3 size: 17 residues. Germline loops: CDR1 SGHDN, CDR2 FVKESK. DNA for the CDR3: TGTGCCAGCAGCCAAGAATCCGGCGGATCGTCTACCGGGGAGCTGTTTTTT. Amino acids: CASSQESGGSSTGELFF.

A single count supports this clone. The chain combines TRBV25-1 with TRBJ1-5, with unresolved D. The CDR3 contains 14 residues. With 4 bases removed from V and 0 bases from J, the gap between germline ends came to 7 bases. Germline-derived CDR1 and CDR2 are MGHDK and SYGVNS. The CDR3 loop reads CASSGGISNQPQHF. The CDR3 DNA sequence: TGTGCCAGCAGTGGCGGGATTAGCAATCAGCCCCAGCATTTT.

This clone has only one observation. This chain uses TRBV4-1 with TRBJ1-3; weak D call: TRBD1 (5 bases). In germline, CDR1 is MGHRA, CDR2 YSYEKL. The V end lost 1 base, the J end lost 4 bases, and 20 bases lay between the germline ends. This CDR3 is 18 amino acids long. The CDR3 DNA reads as TGCGCCAGCAGCCAAGGGGACTTACGACCGGGACTGGGAAACACCATATATTTT. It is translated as CASSQGDLRPGLGNTIYF.

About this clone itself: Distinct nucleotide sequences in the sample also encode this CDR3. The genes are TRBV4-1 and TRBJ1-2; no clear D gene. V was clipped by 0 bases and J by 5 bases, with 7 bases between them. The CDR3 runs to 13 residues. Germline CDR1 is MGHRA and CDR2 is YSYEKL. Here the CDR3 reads CASSQDGGYGYTF. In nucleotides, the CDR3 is TGCGCCAGCAGCCAAGATGGAGGTTATGGCTACACCTTC.

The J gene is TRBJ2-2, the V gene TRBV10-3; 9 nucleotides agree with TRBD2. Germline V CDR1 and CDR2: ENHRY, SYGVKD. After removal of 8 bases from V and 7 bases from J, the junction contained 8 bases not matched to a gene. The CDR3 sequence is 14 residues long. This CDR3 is CAIGRGGGIGELFF. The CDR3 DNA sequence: TGTGCCATCGGGCGCGGGGGGGGAATCGGGGAGCTGTTTTTT.

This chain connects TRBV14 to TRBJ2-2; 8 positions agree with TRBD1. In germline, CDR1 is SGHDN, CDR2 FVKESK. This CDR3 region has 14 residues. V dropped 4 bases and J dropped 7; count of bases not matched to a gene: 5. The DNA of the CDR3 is TGTGCCAGCAGCCCAGACAGGGGCGGCGGGGAGCTGTTTTTT. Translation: CASSPDRGGGELFF.

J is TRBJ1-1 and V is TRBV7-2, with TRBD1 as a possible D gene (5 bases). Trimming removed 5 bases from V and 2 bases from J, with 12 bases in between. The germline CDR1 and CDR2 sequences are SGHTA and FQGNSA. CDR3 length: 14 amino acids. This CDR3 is CASSKQETNTEAFF. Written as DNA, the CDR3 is TGTGCCAGCAGCAAACAGGAGACCAACACTGAAGCTTTCTTT.

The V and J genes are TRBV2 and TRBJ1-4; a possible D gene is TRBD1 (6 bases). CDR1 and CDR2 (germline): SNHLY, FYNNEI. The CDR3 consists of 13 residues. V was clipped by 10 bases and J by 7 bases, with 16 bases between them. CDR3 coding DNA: TGTGCCACCCGACAGGATGGGAGTGAAAAACTGTTTTTT. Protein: CATRQDGSEKLFF.

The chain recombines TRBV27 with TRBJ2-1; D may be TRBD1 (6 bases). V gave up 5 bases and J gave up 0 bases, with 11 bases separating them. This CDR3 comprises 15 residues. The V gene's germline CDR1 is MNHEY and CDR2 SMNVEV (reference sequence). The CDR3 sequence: CASSLDRSSYNEQFF. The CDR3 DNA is TGTGCCAGCAGTCTAGACAGGAGCTCCTACAATGAGCAGTTCTTC.

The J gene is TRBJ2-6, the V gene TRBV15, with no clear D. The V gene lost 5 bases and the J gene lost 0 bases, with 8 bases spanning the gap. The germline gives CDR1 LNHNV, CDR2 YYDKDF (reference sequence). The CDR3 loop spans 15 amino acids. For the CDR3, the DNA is TGTGCCACCAGCGCGTGGAGCTCTGGGGCCAACGTCCTGACTTTC. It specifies CATSAWSSGANVLTF.

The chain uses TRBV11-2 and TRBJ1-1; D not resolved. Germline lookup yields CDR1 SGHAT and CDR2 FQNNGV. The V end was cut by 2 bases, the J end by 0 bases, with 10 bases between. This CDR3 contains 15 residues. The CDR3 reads CASSLRLPLNTEAFF. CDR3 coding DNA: TGTGCCAGCAGCTTACGCCTACCACTGAACACTGAAGCTTTCTTT.

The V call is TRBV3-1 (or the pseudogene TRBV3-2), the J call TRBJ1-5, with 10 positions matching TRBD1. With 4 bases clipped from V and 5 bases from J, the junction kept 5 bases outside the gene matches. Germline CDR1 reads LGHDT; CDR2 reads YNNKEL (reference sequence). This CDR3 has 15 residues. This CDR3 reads CASSRGTGEDQPQHF. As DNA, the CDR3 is TGTGCCAGCAGCCGGGGGACAGGGGAGGATCAGCCCCAGCATTTT.

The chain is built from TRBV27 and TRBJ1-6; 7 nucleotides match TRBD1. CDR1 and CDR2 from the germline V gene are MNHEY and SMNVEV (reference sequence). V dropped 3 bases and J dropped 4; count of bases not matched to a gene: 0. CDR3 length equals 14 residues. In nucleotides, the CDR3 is TGTGCCAGCAGTTTGGGACAGTATAATTCACCCCTCCACTTT. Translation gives CASSLGQYNSPLHF.

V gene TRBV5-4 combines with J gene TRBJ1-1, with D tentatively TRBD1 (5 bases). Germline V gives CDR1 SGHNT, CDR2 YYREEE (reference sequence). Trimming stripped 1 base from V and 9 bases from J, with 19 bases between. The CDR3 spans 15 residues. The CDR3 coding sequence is TGTGCCAGCAGCTTGAACCGAGACAGAGAATTACAAGCTTTCTTT. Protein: CASSLNRDRELQAFF.

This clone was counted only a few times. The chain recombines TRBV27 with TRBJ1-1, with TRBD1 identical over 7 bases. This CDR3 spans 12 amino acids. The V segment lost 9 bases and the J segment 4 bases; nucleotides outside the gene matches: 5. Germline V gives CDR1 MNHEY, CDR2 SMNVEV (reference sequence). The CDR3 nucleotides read TGTGCCAGAAGACAGGGCGGCACTGAAGCTTTCTTT. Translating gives CARRQGGTEAFF.

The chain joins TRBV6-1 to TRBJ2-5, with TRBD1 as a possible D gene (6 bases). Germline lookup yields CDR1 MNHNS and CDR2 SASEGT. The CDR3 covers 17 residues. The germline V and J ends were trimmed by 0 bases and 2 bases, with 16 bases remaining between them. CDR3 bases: TGTGCCAGCAGTGAAGCGTGGGACACAGAACGACAAGAGACCCAGTACTTC. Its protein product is CASSEAWDTERQETQYF.

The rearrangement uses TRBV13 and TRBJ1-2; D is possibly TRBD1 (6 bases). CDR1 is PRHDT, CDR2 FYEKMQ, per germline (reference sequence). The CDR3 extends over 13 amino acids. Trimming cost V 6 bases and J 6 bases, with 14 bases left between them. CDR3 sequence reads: CASSGQGWHGYTF. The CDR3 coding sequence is TGTGCCAGCAGTGGGCAGGGGTGGCATGGCTACACCTTC.

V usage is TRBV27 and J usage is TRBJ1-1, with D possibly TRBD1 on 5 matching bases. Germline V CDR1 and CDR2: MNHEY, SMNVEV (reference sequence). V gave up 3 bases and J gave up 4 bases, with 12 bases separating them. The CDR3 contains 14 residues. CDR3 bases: TGTGCCAGCAGTTTTAGGGGTGGCGGCACTGAAGCTTTCTTT. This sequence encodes CASSFRGGGTEAFF.